Presented here are 23 T cell receptor beta chains from one specimen sequenced in a study of Ad26.COV2.S vaccination and SARS-CoV-2 variants. Sequencing used immunoSEQ multiplex PCR; TCRdb keeps in-frame clones, though not all of them. The sample consists of approximately 340,000 clones, around 92% of them appearing once. The specimen was peripheral blood, collected after recovery from COVID-19. The receptors derive from a human donor who had recovered from COVID-19.

This chain links TRBV5-1 with TRBJ2-7; 9 positions agree with TRBD1. The CDR3 has 14 amino acids. The trim removed 2 bases at V and 3 bases at J, leaving 3 bases unmatched. Germline CDR1 SGHRS, CDR2 YFSETQ. The DNA of the CDR3 is TGCGCCAGCAGCTTTAGGGACAGGGTCTACGAGCAGTACTTC. This codes for CASSFRDRVYEQYF.

The chain joins TRBV2 to TRBJ2-7; perhaps D is TRBD1 or TRBD2 (6 bases each). V dropped 8 bases and J dropped 3 bases, with 17 bases sitting between them. CDR3 length: 14 amino acids. CDR1 is SNHLY and CDR2 is FYNNEI in the germline V gene. This chain's CDR3 is CASGRGVLDYEQYF. The CDR3 DNA is TGTGCCAGCGGAAGGGGGGTGTTGGACTACGAGCAGTACTTC.

In its sample, this clone was seen once. The chain employs TRBV3-1 (or the pseudogene TRBV3-2) and TRBJ2-3; tentatively, D is TRBD2 (5 bases). The length of the CDR3 is 14 residues. From germline, CDR1 is LGHDT and CDR2 YNNKEL (reference sequence). Trimming shortened V by 4 bases and J by 0 bases, and 8 bases separated the two germline ends. CDR3 sequence reads: CASSRERSTDTQYF. The CDR3 DNA reads as TGTGCCAGCAGCCGGGAGCGGAGCACAGATACGCAGTATTTT.

In this sample, this clone turned up a few times. The chain joins TRBV6-2 or TRBV6-3 to TRBJ1-5, with D unresolved. Germline V CDR1 and CDR2: MNHEY, SVGEGT. This CDR3 is 17 amino acids long. V lost 0 bases and J 0 bases, leaving 12 bases between the germline ends. CDR3 region: CASSYSMSGFSNQPQHF. The DNA for the CDR3 is TGTGCCAGCAGTTACTCGATGTCGGGCTTTAGCAATCAGCCCCAGCATTTT.

The chain carries TRBV7-2 and TRBJ1-6; D gene unclear. CDR1 and CDR2 (germline): SGHTA, FQGNSA. The CDR3 runs 15 residues. Between the trimmed V and J ends, which lost 2 bases and 0 bases, there was a span of 5 bases. The CDR3 protein is CASSLYGSYNSPLHF. The DNA of the CDR3 is TGTGCCAGCAGCTTATACGGCTCCTATAATTCACCCCTCCACTTT.

The chain carries TRBV9 and TRBJ1-5, with D maybe TRBD1 (6 bases). V gave up 4 bases and J gave up 7 bases, with 12 bases separating them. The CDR3 totals 13 residues. Germline V gene sequence: CDR1 SGDLS, CDR2 YYNGEE. The CDR3 spells CASSPDSKQPQHF. CDR3 DNA: TGTGCCAGCAGCCCGGACAGTAAGCAGCCCCAGCATTTT. Full variable domain (remainder filled in from reference TRBV9 and TRBJ1-5): DSGVTQTPKHLITATGQRVTLRCSPRSGDLSVYWYQQSLDQGLQFLIQYYNGEERAKGNILERFSAQQFPDLHSELNLSSLELGDSALYFCASSPDSKQPQHFGDGTRLSIL.

This clone appeared once. V usage is TRBV5-1 and J usage is TRBJ2-3; D is uncertain. V was cut by 3 bases and J by 0 bases, with 5 bases left in between. Germline lookup yields CDR1 SGHRS and CDR2 YFSETQ. The CDR3 consists of 13 residues. The CDR3 coding sequence is TGCGCCAGCAGCTCCCCTAGCACAGATACGCAGTATTTT. It is translated as CASSSPSTDTQYF.

This sequence joins TRBV2 and TRBJ2-1; 9 nucleotides match TRBD1. The CDR3 is 11 amino acids. The V gene's germline CDR1 is SNHLY and CDR2 FYNNEI. In DNA form, the CDR3 reads TGTGCGTCACAGGGGGCGAATGAGCAGTTCTTC. This codes for CASQGANEQFF. Complete variable domain (other parts from reference TRBV2 and TRBJ2-1): EPEVTQTPSHQVTQMGQEVILRCVPISNHLYFYWYRQILGQKVEFLVSFYNNEISEKSEIFDDQFSVERPDGSNFTLKIRSTKLEDSAMYFCASQGANEQFFGPGTRLTVL.

J is TRBJ2-1 and V is TRBV19; D unresolved. The CDR3 length is 14 residues. CDR1 and CDR2 from the germline V gene are LNHDA and SQIVND (reference sequence). Trimming pared 1 base from V and 7 bases from J, leaving 11 bases between. CDR3: CASSIVTAKNEQFF. The CDR3 DNA follows: TGTGCCAGTAGTATAGTAACGGCAAAGAATGAGCAGTTCTTC.

The chain recombines TRBV13 with TRBJ1-1; D unclear. Trimming took 1 base from V and 7 from J, leaving 10 bases between them. Germline loops: CDR1 PRHDT, CDR2 FYEKMQ (reference sequence). The CDR3 is 13 residues long. The CDR3 DNA follows: TGTGCCAGCAGCTTAGCGGCGCGGAGTGAAGCTTTCTTT. This translates into CASSLAARSEAFF. Complete variable domain (other parts from reference TRBV13 and TRBJ1-1): AAGVIQSPRHLIKEKRETATLKCYPIPRHDTVYWYQQGPGQDPQFLISFYEKMQSDKGSIPDRFSAQQFSDYHSELNMSSLELGDSALYFCASSLAARSEAFFGQGTRLTVV.

The J gene is TRBJ2-1, the V gene TRBV5-1; D gene unclear. Trimming left V 4 bases short and J 10 bases short, with 15 bases between. Germline V CDR1 and CDR2: SGHRS, YFSETQ. The CDR3 consists of 13 residues. The CDR3 here is CASSARSDTEQFF. The CDR3 nucleotides read TGCGCCAGCAGCGCCCGGTCGGATACCGAGCAGTTCTTC.

This clone was observed once. The chain carries TRBV3-1 (or the pseudogene TRBV3-2) and TRBJ2-2; no clear D gene. The CDR3 length is 12 residues. The germline V gene encodes CDR1 LGHDT and CDR2 YNNKEL (reference sequence). V lost 4 bases, J lost 7 bases, and 7 bases lay in between. The CDR3 coding sequence is TGTGCCAGCAGCCTCCCCGGCGGGGAGCTGTTTTTT. Amino acids: CASSLPGGELFF.

V is TRBV4-3 and J is TRBJ1-1, with D possibly TRBD1 on 5 matching bases. V gave up 0 bases and J gave up 0 bases, with 17 bases separating them. The germline CDR1 and CDR2 sequences are LGHNA and YSLEER. The CDR3 extends over 18 amino acids. The CDR3 reads CASSQDMQGPQLNTEAFF. The CDR3 nucleotides are TGCGCCAGCAGCCAAGATATGCAGGGCCCTCAACTGAACACTGAAGCTTTCTTT.

This clone has a single count. The chain has TRBV29-1 and TRBJ2-3; D possibly corresponds to TRBD1 (5 bases). V lost 6 bases and J 2 bases, leaving 12 bases between the germline ends. Germline assignment: CDR1 SQVTM and CDR2 ANQGSEA. This CDR3 has 13 residues. The CDR3 DNA reads as TGCAGCGTCCCACAGGAATCCACAGATACGCAGTATTTT. It encodes CSVPQESTDTQYF.

The V call is TRBV7-9, the J call TRBJ2-3, with 9 bases aligning to TRBD2. There are 18 residues in the CDR3. V lost 1 base and J lost 6; bases outside the gene matches: 14. In germline, CDR1 is SEHNR, CDR2 FQNEAQ (reference sequence). The CDR3 region has the DNA TGTGCCAGCAGCTTAGATTCTGGCGGGGGGGCCCAAAGGGATACGCAGTATTTT. Its protein product is CASSLDSGGGAQRDTQYF.

The chain couples TRBV29-1 to TRBJ2-7; maybe TRBD2 (5 bases). CDR3 size: 14 residues. Germline assignment: CDR1 SQVTM and CDR2 ANQGSEA. V was trimmed by 4 bases and J by 0 bases, leaving 13 bases between them. The DNA of the CDR3 is TGCAGCGTTGCTAGCACAAAACTCTCCTACGAGCAGTACTTC. It is translated as CSVASTKLSYEQYF.

The rearrangement links TRBV9 to TRBJ2-3, with D perhaps TRBD2 (6 bases). Trimming took 0 bases from V and 0 from J, leaving 8 bases between them. Germline CDR1 reads SGDLS; CDR2 reads YYNGEE. The CDR3 length is 15 residues. DNA of the CDR3: TGTGCCAGCAGCGTAGGGCGGGGAAGCACAGATACGCAGTATTTT. Translation gives CASSVGRGSTDTQYF. The complete variable domain, with remaining parts taken from reference TRBV9 and TRBJ2-3, reads DSGVTQTPKHLITATGQRVTLRCSPRSGDLSVYWYQQSLDQGLQFLIQYYNGEERAKGNILERFSAQQFPDLHSELNLSSLELGDSALYFCASSVGRGSTDTQYFGPGTRLTVL.

The chain is built from TRBV9 and TRBJ1-6; no definite D call. Trimming stripped 0 bases from V and 0 bases from J, with 7 bases between. There are 16 residues in the CDR3. Germline V CDR1 and CDR2: SGDLS, YYNGEE. CDR3 sequence reads: CASSVDSSSYNSPLHF. In nucleotides, the CDR3 is TGTGCCAGCAGCGTAGATTCCAGCTCCTATAATTCACCCCTCCACTTT.

The chain employs TRBV5-6 and TRBJ1-4; D is perhaps TRBD1 (6 bases). The V gene lost 6 bases and the J gene lost 12 bases, with 24 bases spanning the gap. CDR3 length: 15 amino acids. Germline lookup yields CDR1 SGHDT and CDR2 YYEEEE. The CDR3, as DNA: TGTGCCAGCACCCTCATGAGGGGGGTTAGCGGCGAACTGTTTTTT. Encoded protein: CASTLMRGVSGELFF.

The rearrangement links TRBV9 to TRBJ2-5; the D is unclear. Looked up from germline, CDR1 is SGDLS and CDR2 is YYNGEE. Trimming pared 0 bases from V and 5 bases from J, leaving 5 bases between. The CDR3 consists of 12 residues. The CDR3 DNA is TGTGCCAGCAGCGTAGGATGGGAGACCCAGTACTTC. It encodes CASSVGWETQYF.

The chain recombines TRBV6-2 or TRBV6-3 with TRBJ2-7; the match to TRBD1 covers 9 bases. V lost 2 bases, J lost 1 base, and 9 bases stayed unmatched. The CDR3 is made up of 17 amino acids. CDR1 and CDR2 (germline): MNHEY, SVGEGT. The chain's CDR3 is CASSYLPGTGTSYEQYF. CDR3 nucleotides: TGTGCCAGCAGTTACCTCCCCGGGACAGGGACTTCCTACGAGCAGTACTTC.

This chain links TRBV11-2 with TRBJ1-1; D call uncertain. Germline V gene sequence: CDR1 SGHAT, CDR2 FQNNGV. This CDR3 has 13 amino acids. Trimming took off 5 bases at V and 11 bases at J, with 18 bases between the two ends. CDR3 coding DNA: TGTGCCAGCAGCCCATTGGGCGGCAGGTGGGCTTTCTTT. Protein sequence: CASSPLGGRWAFF.

The V and J genes are TRBV5-4 and TRBJ2-7; D gene uncertain. There are 14 residues in the CDR3. Between the trimmed V and J ends, which lost 0 bases and 3 bases, there was a span of 10 bases. Germline values: CDR1 SGHNT, CDR2 YYREEE (reference sequence). CDR3: CASSLEAGGYEQYF. The CDR3 bases are TGTGCCAGCAGCTTGGAGGCAGGTGGCTACGAGCAGTACTTC.